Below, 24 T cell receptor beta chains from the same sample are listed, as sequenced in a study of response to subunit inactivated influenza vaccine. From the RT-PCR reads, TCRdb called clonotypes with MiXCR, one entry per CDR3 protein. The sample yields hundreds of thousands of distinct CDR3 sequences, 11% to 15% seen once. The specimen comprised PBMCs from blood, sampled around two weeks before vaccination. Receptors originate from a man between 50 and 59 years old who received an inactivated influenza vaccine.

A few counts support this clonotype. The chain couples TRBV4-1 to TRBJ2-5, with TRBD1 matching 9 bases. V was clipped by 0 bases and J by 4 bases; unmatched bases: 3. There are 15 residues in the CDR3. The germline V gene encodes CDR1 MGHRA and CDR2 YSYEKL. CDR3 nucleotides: TGCGCCAGCAGCCAAGAAGGGACAGGGAGAGAGACCCAGTACTTC. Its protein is CASSQEGTGRETQYF.

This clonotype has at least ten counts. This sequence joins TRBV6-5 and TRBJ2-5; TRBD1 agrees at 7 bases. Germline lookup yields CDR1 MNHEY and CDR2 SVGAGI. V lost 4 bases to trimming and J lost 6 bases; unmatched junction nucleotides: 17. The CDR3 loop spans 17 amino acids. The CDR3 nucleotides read TGTGCCAGCAGTTCCCTCTCCCGCTTAGGGACAGTGAAGACCCAGTACTTC. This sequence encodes CASSSLSRLGTVKTQYF.

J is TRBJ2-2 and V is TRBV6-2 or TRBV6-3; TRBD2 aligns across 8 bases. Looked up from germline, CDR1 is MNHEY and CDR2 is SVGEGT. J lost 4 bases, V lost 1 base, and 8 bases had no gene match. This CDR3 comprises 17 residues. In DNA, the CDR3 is TGTGCCAGCAGTTACTTCTTCGGGAGGGCCCTCACCGGGGAGCTGTTTTTT. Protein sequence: CASSYFFGRALTGELFF.

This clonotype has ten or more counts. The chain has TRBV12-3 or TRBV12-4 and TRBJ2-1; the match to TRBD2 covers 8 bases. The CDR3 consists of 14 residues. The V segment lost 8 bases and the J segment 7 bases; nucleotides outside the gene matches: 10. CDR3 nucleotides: TGTGCCAGCCGGTCGGGGGGGGCGGTGAATGAGCAGTTCTTC. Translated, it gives CASRSGGAVNEQFF.

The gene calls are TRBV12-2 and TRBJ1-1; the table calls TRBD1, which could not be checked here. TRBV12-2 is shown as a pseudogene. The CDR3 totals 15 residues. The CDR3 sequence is CASRLFGGSDTEAFF. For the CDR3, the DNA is TGTGCAAGTCGCTTGTTCGGGGGGTCTGACACTGAAGCTTTCTTT.

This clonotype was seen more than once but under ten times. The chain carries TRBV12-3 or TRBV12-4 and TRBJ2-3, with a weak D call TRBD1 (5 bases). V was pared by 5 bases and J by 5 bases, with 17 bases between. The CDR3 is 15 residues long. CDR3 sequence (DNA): TGTGCCAGCAGTCAACCCCGGCAGGGAAAAGATACGCAGTATTTT. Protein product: CASSQPRQGKDTQYF.

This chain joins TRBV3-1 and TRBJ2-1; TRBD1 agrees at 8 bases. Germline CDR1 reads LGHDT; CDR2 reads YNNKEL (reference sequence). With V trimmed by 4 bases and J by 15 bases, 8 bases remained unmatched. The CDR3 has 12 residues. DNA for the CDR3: TGTGCCAGCAGCCCTGGGACAGGAGGTCTGTTCTTC. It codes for CASSPGTGGLFF.

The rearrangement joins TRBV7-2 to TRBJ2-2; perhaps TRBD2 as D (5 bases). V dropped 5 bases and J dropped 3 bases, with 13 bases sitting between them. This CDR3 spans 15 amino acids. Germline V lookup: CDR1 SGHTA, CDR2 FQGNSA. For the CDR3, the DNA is TGTGCCAGCAGCCCGCTCCCGGGGTACACCGGGGAGCTGTTTTTT. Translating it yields CASSPLPGYTGELFF.

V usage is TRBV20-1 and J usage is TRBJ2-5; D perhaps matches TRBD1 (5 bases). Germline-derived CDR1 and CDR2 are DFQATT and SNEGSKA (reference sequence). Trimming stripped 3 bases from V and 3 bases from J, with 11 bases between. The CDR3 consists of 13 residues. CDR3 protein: CSASILGEETQYF. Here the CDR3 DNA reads TGCAGTGCTAGTATTCTAGGGGAAGAGACCCAGTACTTC.

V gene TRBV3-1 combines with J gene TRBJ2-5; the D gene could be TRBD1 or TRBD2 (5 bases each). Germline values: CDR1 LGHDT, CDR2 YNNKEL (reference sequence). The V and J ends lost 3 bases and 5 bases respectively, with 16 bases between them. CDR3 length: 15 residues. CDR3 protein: CASSQGTALGETQYF. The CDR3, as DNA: TGTGCCAGCAGCCAGGGGACCGCTCTCGGGGAGACCCAGTACTTC.

The CDR3 sequence: CSVEEPNRDTYEQYF. In DNA form, the CDR3 reads TGCAGCGTTGAAGAGCCCAACAGGGATACCTACGAGCAGTACTTC. The V and J genes are TRBV29-1 and TRBJ2-7; possibly TRBD1 for D (6 bases). Germline V CDR1 and CDR2: SQVTM, ANQGSEA. The CDR3 runs to 15 residues. The V and J ends lost 0 bases and 2 bases respectively, with 14 bases between them.

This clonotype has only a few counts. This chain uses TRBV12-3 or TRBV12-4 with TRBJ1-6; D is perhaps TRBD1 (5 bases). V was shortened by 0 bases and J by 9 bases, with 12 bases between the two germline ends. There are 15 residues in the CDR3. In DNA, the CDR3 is TGTGCCAGCAGTTTAGCTATGGGTGGGGGTTCACCCCTCCACTTT. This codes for CASSLAMGGGSPLHF.

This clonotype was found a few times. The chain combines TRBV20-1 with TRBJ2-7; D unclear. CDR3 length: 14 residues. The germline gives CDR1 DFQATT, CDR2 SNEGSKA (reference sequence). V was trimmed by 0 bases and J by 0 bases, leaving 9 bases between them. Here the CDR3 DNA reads TGCAGTGCTAGAGACGGGCGAAGCTCCTACGAGCAGTACTTC. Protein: CSARDGRSSYEQYF.

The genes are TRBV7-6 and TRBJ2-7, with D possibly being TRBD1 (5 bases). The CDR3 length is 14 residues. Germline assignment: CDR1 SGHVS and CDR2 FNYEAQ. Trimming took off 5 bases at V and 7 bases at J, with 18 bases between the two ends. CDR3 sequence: CASSLGHGYPEQYF. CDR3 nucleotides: TGTGCCAGCAGCCTCGGACACGGATACCCGGAGCAGTACTTC.

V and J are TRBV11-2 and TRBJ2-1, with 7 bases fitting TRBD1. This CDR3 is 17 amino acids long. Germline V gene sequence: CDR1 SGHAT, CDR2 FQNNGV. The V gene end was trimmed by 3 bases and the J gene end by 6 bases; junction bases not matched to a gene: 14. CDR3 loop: CASSLSPRPGQRNEQFF. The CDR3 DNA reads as TGTGCCAGCAGCTTGAGCCCGAGACCGGGACAGCGCAATGAGCAGTTCTTC.

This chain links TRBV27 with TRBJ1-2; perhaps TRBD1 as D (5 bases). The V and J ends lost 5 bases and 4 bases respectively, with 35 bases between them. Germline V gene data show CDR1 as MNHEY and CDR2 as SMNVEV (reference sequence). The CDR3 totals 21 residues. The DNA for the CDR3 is TGTGCCAGCAGTCGCGGTTGGGAGTCTCTCAATCAGGGTCGACAAACCTATGGCTACACCTTC. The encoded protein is CASSRGWESLNQGRQTYGYTF.

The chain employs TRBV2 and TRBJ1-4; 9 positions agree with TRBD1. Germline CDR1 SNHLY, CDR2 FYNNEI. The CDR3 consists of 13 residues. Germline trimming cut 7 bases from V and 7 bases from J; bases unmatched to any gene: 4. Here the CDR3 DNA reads TGTGCCAGCATCCGGGGACAGGGTGAAAAACTGTTTTTT. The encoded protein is CASIRGQGEKLFF.

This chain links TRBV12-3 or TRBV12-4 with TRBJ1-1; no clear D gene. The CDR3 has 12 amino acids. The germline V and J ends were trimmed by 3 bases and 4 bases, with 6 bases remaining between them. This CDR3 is CASSFAFTEAFF. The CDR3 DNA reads TGTGCCAGCAGTTTTGCGTTCACTGAAGCTTTCTTT.

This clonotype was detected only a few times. CDR3 in amino acids: CSASRAFEAFF. The DNA for the CDR3 is TGCAGTGCTAGCCGGGCCTTTGAAGCTTTCTTT. The rearrangement links TRBV20-1 to TRBJ1-1; no definite D call. Trimming removed 3 bases from V and 7 bases from J, with 9 bases in between. The CDR3 extends over 11 amino acids. Germline V gene data show CDR1 as DFQATT and CDR2 as SNEGSKA (reference sequence).

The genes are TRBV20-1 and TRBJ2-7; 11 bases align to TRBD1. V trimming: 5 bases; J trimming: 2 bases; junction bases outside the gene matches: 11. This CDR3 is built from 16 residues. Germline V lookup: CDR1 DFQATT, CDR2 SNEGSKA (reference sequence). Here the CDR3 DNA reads TGCAGTGCTGGCCGGGACAGGGGGTATGAGGCCTACGAGCAGTACTTC. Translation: CSAGRDRGYEAYEQYF.

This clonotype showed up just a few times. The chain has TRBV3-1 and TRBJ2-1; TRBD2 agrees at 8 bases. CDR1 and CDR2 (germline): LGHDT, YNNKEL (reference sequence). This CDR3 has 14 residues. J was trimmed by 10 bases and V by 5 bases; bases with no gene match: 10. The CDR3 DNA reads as TGTGCCAGCAGCACGCGCCTAGCGGGTAACGAGCAGTTCTTC. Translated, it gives CASSTRLAGNEQFF.

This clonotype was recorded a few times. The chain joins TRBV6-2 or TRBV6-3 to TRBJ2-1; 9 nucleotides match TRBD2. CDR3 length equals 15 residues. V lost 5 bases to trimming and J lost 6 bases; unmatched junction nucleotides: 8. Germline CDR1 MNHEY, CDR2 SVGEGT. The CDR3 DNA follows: TGTGCCAGCAGTCCTCCCCCGGGACTAGCCAATGAGCAGTTCTTC. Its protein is CASSPPPGLANEQFF.

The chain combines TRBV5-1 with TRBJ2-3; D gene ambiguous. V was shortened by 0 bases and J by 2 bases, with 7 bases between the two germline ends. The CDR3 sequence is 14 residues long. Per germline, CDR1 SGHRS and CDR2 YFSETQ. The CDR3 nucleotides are TGCGCCAGCAGCTTGGTTTTACACACAGATACGCAGTATTTT. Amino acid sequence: CASSLVLHTDTQYF.

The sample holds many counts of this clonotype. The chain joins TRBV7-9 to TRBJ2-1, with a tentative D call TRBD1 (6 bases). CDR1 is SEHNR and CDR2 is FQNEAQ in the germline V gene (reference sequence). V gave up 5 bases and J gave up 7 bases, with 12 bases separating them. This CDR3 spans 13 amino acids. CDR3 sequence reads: CASSPRRGNEQFF. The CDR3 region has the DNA TGTGCCAGCAGCCCCCGAAGGGGGAATGAGCAGTTCTTC.